Detailed here is one TCR beta chain. This sample stems from a study of blood T cell repertoires in COVID-19. The overall study: In each case, the material was cDNA or gDNA derived from T cells, B-cell-depleted T cells, or PBMCs.

Trimming removed 0 bases from V and 4 bases from J; junction bases left unmatched: 0. Germline V gene data show CDR1 as SGHTA and CDR2 as FQGTGA. CDR3 size: 14 residues. The assay was immunoSEQ multiplex PCR, and TCRdb's table has in-frame clones only and misses some. Here the sample spans over 250,000 clones, about nine tenths being singletons. Sequenced input: peripheral blood. The V gene is TRBV7-3, the J gene TRBJ2-5; 9 bases are a match to TRBD1. The source of this sequence is a man between 50 and 59 years old with acute or convalescent COVID-19. The CDR3 loop reads CASSLTDRGETQYF. The CDR3 region has the DNA TGTGCCAGCAGCTTAACGGACAGGGGAGAGACCCAGTACTTC.